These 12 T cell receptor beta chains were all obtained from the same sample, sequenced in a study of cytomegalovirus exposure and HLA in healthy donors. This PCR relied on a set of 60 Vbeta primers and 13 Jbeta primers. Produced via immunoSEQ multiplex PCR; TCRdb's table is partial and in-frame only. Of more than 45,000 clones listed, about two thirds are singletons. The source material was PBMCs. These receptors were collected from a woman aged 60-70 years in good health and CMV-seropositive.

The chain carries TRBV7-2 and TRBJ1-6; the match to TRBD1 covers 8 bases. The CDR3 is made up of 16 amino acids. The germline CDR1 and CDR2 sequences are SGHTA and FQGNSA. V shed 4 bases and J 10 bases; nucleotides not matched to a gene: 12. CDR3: CASSWGSRGLLSPLHF. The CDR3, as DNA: TGTGCCAGCAGCTGGGGGAGCAGGGGGCTGTTATCACCCCTCCACTTT.

The CDR3 DNA sequence: TGTGCCAGCAGCTTGGTAAGCCTCACAGATACGCAGTATTTT. Encoded protein: CASSLVSLTDTQYF. V is TRBV5-6 and J is TRBJ2-3; D uncertain. Germline V gene sequence: CDR1 SGHDT, CDR2 YYEEEE. V gave up 0 bases and J gave up 2 bases, with 7 bases separating them. This CDR3 is built from 14 residues.

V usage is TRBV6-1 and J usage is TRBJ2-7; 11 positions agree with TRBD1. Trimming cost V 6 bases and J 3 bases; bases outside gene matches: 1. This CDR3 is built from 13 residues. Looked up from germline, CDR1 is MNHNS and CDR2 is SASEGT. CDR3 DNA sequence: TGTGCCAGCAGAGGGACAGGGGGCTACGAGCAGTACTTC. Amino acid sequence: CASRGTGGYEQYF.

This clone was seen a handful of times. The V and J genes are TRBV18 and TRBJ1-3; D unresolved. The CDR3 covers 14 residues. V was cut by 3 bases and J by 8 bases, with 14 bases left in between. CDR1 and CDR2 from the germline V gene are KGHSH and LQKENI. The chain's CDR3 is CASSPSPGDDTIYF. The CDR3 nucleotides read TGTGCCAGCTCACCTAGTCCCGGGGATGACACCATATATTTT.

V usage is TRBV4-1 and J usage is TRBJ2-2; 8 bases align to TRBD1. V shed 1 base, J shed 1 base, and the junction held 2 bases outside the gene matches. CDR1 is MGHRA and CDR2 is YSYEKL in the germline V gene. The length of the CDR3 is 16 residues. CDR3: CASSQGDRGNTGELFF. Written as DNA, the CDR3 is TGCGCCAGCAGCCAAGGCGACAGGGGGAACACCGGGGAGCTGTTTTTT.

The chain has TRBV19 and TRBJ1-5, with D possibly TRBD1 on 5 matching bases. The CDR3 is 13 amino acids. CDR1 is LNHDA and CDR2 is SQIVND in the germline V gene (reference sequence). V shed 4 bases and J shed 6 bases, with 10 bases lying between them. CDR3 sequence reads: CASSTDRAQPQHF. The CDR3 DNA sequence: TGTGCCAGTAGTACCGACAGAGCTCAGCCCCAGCATTTT.

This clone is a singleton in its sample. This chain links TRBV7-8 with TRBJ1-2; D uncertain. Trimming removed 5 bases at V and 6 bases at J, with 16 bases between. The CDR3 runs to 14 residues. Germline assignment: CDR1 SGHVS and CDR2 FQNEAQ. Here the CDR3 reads CASSLGSPTHGYTF. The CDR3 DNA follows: TGTGCCAGCAGCCTAGGGAGCCCGACCCATGGCTACACCTTC. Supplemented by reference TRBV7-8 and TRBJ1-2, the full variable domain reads GAGVSQSPRYKVAKRGQDVALRCDPISGHVSLFWYQQALGQGPEFLTYFQNEAQLDKSGLPSDRFFAERPEGSVSTLKIQRTQQEDSAVYLCASSLGSPTHGYTFGSGTRLTVV.

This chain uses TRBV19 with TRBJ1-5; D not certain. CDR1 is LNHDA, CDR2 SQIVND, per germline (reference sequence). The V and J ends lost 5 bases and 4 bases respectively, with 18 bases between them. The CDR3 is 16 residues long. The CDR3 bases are TGTGCCAGTAGTGTAACCCGACGGAGAGGAAATCAGCCCCAGCATTTT. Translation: CASSVTRRRGNQPQHF.

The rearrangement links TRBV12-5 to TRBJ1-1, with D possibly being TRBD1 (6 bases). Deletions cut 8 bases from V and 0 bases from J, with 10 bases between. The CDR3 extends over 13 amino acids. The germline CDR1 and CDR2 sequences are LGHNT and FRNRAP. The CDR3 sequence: CASSDSLNTEAFF. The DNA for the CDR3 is TGTGCTAGTTCGGACAGTTTGAACACTGAAGCTTTCTTT.

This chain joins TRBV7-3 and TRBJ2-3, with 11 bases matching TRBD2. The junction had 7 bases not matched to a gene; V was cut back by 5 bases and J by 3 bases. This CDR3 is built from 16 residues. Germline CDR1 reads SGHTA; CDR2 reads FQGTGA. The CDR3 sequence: CASSTLAGGRTDTQYF. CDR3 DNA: TGTGCCAGCAGCACCCTAGCGGGGGGACGGACAGATACGCAGTATTTT.

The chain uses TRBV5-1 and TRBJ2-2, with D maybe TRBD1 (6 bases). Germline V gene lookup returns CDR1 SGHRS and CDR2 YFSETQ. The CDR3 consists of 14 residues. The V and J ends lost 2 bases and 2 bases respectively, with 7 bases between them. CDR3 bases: TGCGCCAGCAGCTTAGGGACAAACACCGGGGAGCTGTTTTTT. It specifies CASSLGTNTGELFF.

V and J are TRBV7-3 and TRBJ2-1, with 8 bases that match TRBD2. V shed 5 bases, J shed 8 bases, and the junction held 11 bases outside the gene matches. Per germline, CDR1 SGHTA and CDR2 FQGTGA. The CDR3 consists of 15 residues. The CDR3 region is CASSPRGAGEDEQFF. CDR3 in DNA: TGTGCCAGCAGCCCGCGAGGAGCGGGGGAGGATGAGCAGTTCTTC.